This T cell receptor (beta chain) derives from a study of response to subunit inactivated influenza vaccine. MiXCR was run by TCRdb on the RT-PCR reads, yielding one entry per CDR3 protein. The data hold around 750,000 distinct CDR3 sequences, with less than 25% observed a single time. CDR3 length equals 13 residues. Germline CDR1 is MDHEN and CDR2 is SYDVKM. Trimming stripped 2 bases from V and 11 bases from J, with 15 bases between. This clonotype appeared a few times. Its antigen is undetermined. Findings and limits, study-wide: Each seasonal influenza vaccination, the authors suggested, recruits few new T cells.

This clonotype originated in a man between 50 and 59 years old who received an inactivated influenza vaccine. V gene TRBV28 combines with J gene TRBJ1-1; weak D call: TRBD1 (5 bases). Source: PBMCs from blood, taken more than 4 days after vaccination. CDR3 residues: CASSLVSDRGAFF. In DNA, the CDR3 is TGTGCCAGCAGTTTAGTTTCGGACCGGGGGGCTTTCTTT.